This passage covers 15 T cell receptor beta chains from one sample sequenced in a study of spatial heterogeneity in lung cancer. Using its own MiXCR run on the 5' RACE reads, TCRdb lists one record per CDR3 protein. The repertoire includes roughly 99,000 distinct CDR3 sequences, around 19% of them detected once, and roughly 22% sits in the top ten. The time point was: blood at routine non-recurrence follow-up after resection. Source: PBMCs, taken at follow-up. Every receptor here comes from a male donor with early-stage non-small cell lung cancer.

This clonotype was seen only a few times. The rearrangement joins TRBV7-2 to TRBJ2-3, with a possible D match to TRBD1 (5 bases). This CDR3 has 16 amino acids. CDR1 and CDR2 from the germline V gene are SGHTA and FQGNSA. V was cut by 1 base and J by 5 bases, with 16 bases left in between. The CDR3 loop is CASSLGLQGPRDTQYF. The CDR3 DNA sequence: TGTGCCAGCAGCTTAGGGCTGCAGGGCCCGCGAGATACGCAGTATTTT.

In its sample, this clonotype was seen a few times. This chain connects TRBV5-1 to TRBJ2-3; D perhaps matches TRBD2 (6 bases). Germline V gene lookup returns CDR1 SGHRS and CDR2 YFSETQ. This CDR3 has 15 amino acids. V lost 4 bases to trimming and J lost 4 bases, with 16 bases between them. The CDR3 sequence is CASSRTGDRADTQYF. CDR3 DNA: TGCGCCAGCAGCAGGACGGGAGATCGGGCAGATACGCAGTATTTT.

This clonotype was seen only a few times. This chain uses TRBV12-3 or TRBV12-4 with TRBJ2-2; D might be TRBD2 (5 bases). With 8 bases removed from V and 3 bases from J, the gap between germline ends came to 13 bases. The CDR3 runs 14 residues. The CDR3 spells CASGRGSDTGELFF. DNA for the CDR3: TGTGCCAGCGGACGGGGTTCGGACACCGGGGAGCTGTTTTTT.

This clonotype was picked up a small number of times. The chain uses TRBV29-1 and TRBJ1-5, with 7 bases fitting TRBD1. CDR1 SQVTM and CDR2 ANQGSEA come from the germline V gene. Germline trimming cut 7 bases from V and 5 bases from J; bases unmatched to any gene: 8. CDR3 length equals 13 residues. DNA of the CDR3: TGCAGCGCAAAAGGGACAGAGGATCAGCCCCAGCATTTT. Its translation: CSAKGTEDQPQHF.

This clonotype came up a few times. V and J are TRBV6-5 and TRBJ2-5, with TRBD1 matching over 8 bases. V trimming: 0 bases; J trimming: 4 bases; junction bases outside the gene matches: 10. This CDR3 comprises 17 residues. CDR1 and CDR2 from the germline V gene are MNHEY and SVGAGI. The CDR3 loop reads CASSYSRTGLGPETQYF. CDR3 bases: TGTGCCAGCAGTTACTCTAGGACAGGGCTAGGGCCAGAGACCCAGTACTTC.

This clonotype was detected only a few times. This chain connects TRBV5-8 to TRBJ2-1, with D perhaps matching TRBD1 or TRBD2 (6 bases each). This CDR3 is 15 amino acids long. Germline V gene sequence: CDR1 SGHTS, CDR2 YDEGEE. Trimming left V 6 bases short and J 0 bases short, with 13 bases between. CDR3 nucleotides: TGTGCCAGCATTAGAGGGGGGAGCTCCTACAATGAGCAGTTCTTC. Its protein is CASIRGGSSYNEQFF.

J is TRBJ1-2 and V is TRBV4-3; D is possibly TRBD1 (5 bases). Germline V gene sequence: CDR1 LGHNA, CDR2 YSLEER. CDR3 size: 16 residues. Trimming shortened V by 0 bases and J by 3 bases, and 14 bases separated the two germline ends. The chain's CDR3 is CASSQDLGRVDYGYTF. The CDR3 coding sequence is TGCGCCAGCAGCCAAGATCTAGGCAGGGTGGACTATGGCTACACCTTC.

This clonotype has more than one count but fewer than ten. The chain links TRBV5-1 to TRBJ2-4; D is perhaps TRBD1 or TRBD2 (5 bases each). This CDR3 region has 16 residues. Trimming left V 0 bases short and J 2 bases short, with 12 bases between. Germline lookup yields CDR1 SGHRS and CDR2 YFSETQ. The CDR3 region has the DNA TGCGCCAGCAGCTTGGGCGAGGGGCCGCCCAAAAACATTCAGTACTTC. It encodes CASSLGEGPPKNIQYF.

In its sample, this clonotype was seen many times. The chain joins TRBV29-1 to TRBJ1-1; D remains unclear. The CDR3 has 14 amino acids. Germline V lookup: CDR1 SQVTM, CDR2 ANQGSEA. Trimming stripped 7 bases from V and 1 base from J, with 16 bases between. The CDR3, as DNA: TGCAGCGGTCGGAAGGACGATGAGAACACTGAAGCTTTCTTT. It codes for CSGRKDDENTEAFF.

The chain recombines TRBV6-5 with TRBJ2-5; perhaps TRBD2 as D (6 bases). The V gene's germline CDR1 is MNHEY and CDR2 SVGAGI. This CDR3 has 14 amino acids. Trimming pared 2 bases from V and 4 bases from J, leaving 11 bases between. CDR3 sequence: CASSYRGGGETQYF. The DNA of the CDR3 is TGTGCCAGCAGTTACAGGGGAGGAGGAGAGACCCAGTACTTC.

The V and J genes are TRBV4-1 and TRBJ1-4, with a weak D call TRBD1 (5 bases). Germline V lookup: CDR1 MGHRA, CDR2 YSYEKL. The CDR3 is 16 amino acids. Trimming cost V 8 bases and J 2 bases, with 18 bases left between them. Here the CDR3 reads CASRGQIRNTNEKLFF. The CDR3 DNA sequence: TGCGCCAGCCGGGGCCAAATAAGGAACACTAATGAAAAACTGTTTTTT.

This clonotype was found a few times. The chain is built from TRBV7-2 and TRBJ2-2; D is unresolved. The CDR3 covers 16 residues. Germline-derived CDR1 and CDR2 are SGHTA and FQGNSA. Trimming pared 1 base from V and 4 bases from J, leaving 13 bases between. For the CDR3, the DNA is TGTGCCAGCAGCTTAGATGCAGGTGGACGCACCGGGGAGCTGTTTTTT. Its translation is CASSLDAGGRTGELFF.

The rearrangement uses TRBV18 and TRBJ2-3; the match to TRBD1 covers 9 bases. The ends lost 3 bases at V and 2 bases at J; junction bases unmatched: 3. Germline CDR1 and CDR2: KGHSH and LQKENI. The CDR3 totals 15 residues. Here the CDR3 DNA reads TGTGCCAGCTCACCCGGACAGGGGTTCACAGATACGCAGTATTTT. Protein: CASSPGQGFTDTQYF.

The chain recombines TRBV12-3 or TRBV12-4 with TRBJ2-6; 7 nucleotides agree with TRBD1. The CDR3 has 12 residues. V lost 6 bases and J lost 12; bases outside the gene matches: 5. CDR3: CASRTGSGVLTF. As DNA, the CDR3 is TGTGCCAGCAGGACAGGGTCAGGCGTCCTGACTTTC.

This clonotype has more than one count but fewer than ten. The rearrangement links TRBV20-1 to TRBJ2-3; TRBD1 matches 9 bases. CDR1 and CDR2 (germline): DFQATT, SNEGSKA (reference sequence). The J segment lost 3 bases and the V segment lost 6 bases, leaving 7 bases of the junction unmatched. The CDR3 is 14 amino acids. The CDR3: CSAQRDRETDTQYF. The CDR3 DNA reads TGCAGTGCCCAGAGGGACAGGGAGACAGATACGCAGTATTTT.